The 17 T cell receptor beta chains listed next were all sequenced from one sample in a study of blood T cell repertoires in COVID-19. Repertoires were generated with immunoSEQ multiplex PCR, while TCRdb's copy carries only in-frame clones and drops some. The sample holds tens of thousands of clones; roughly 90% are singletons and the top ten take approximately 8.4%. Input material: peripheral blood. These TCRs come from a man under 40 with acute or convalescent COVID-19.

The V call is TRBV11-2, the J call TRBJ2-1, with D possibly matching TRBD2 (5 bases). V was clipped by 3 bases and J by 0 bases, with 12 bases between them. The germline gives CDR1 SGHAT, CDR2 FQNNGV. The CDR3 totals 16 residues. The CDR3 coding sequence is TGTGCCAGCAGCTTTATCACGGGGAGCTCCTACAATGAGCAGTTCTTC. Amino acid sequence: CASSFITGSSYNEQFF.

The chain employs TRBV11-2 and TRBJ2-3; possible D gene TRBD2, 5 bases. Germline V gene data show CDR1 as SGHAT and CDR2 as FQNNGV. V was pared by 9 bases and J by 10 bases, with 8 bases between. The CDR3 loop spans 9 amino acids. This CDR3 reads CARRDPQYF. Here the CDR3 DNA reads TGTGCCAGGAGGGATCCGCAGTATTTT. The full variable domain, with the rest looked up from reference TRBV11-2 and TRBJ2-3, is EAGVAQSPRYKIIEKRQSVAFWCNPISGHATLYWYQQILGQGPKLLIQFQNNGVVDDSQLPKDRFSAERLKGVDSTLKIQPAKLEDSAVYLCARRDPQYFGPGTRLTVL.

This rearrangement joins TRBV3-1 (or the pseudogene TRBV3-2) to TRBJ1-5; D is unclear. Trimming cost V 1 base and J 4 bases, with 23 bases left between them. Germline assignment: CDR1 LGHDT and CDR2 YNNKEL (reference sequence). CDR3 length: 19 residues. The CDR3, as DNA: TGTGCCAGCAGCCAAGTTTCATTCTGTGACAAGGAAAGGAATCAGCCCCAGCATTTT. Protein sequence: CASSQVSFCDKERNQPQHF.

The chain combines TRBV20-1 with TRBJ2-1; TRBD2 matches 8 bases. Unmatched junction bases numbered 4, after V lost 4 bases and J lost 14 bases. The CDR3 runs 10 residues. Germline V gene lookup returns CDR1 DFQATT and CDR2 SNEGSKA (reference sequence). The CDR3: CSATGTSEFF. In DNA, the CDR3 is TGCAGTGCTACCGGGACTAGTGAGTTCTTC.

The CDR3 reads CASSGPRDRGEQYF. In nucleotides, the CDR3 is TGTGCCAGCAGTGGCCCCCGTGATAGAGGCGAGCAGTACTTC. The chain joins TRBV27 to TRBJ2-7; D gene uncertain. This CDR3 has 14 residues. Trimming removed 5 bases at V and 6 bases at J, with 17 bases between. The germline gives CDR1 MNHEY, CDR2 SMNVEV (reference sequence).

This chain links TRBV18 with TRBJ2-1; TRBD1 agrees at 7 bases. This CDR3 has 16 residues. Per the germline V gene, CDR1 is KGHSH and CDR2 is LQKENI. V was clipped by 0 bases and J by 6 bases; unmatched bases: 8. CDR3 coding DNA: TGTGCCAGCTCACCACCGCTGAGGGCAGGGGGCAATGAGCAGTTCTTC. Residues: CASSPPLRAGGNEQFF.

A few counts support this clone. The V and J genes are TRBV6-2 or TRBV6-3 and TRBJ2-7, with 7 bases identical to TRBD1. From germline, CDR1 is MNHEY and CDR2 SVGEGT. V lost 3 bases and J lost 3; bases outside the gene matches: 11. The length of the CDR3 is 16 residues. The CDR3, as DNA: TGTGCCAGCAGTTATTGGGGACAGTCGTTAAACTACGAGCAGTACTTC. Protein product: CASSYWGQSLNYEQYF.

V usage is TRBV2 and J usage is TRBJ2-3, with no clear D. The CDR3 totals 15 residues. The V gene lost 7 bases and the J gene lost 0 bases, with 14 bases spanning the gap. Germline V lookup: CDR1 SNHLY, CDR2 FYNNEI. The CDR3 sequence: CASTSLGPSTDTQYF. The CDR3 DNA reads TGTGCCAGCACATCTCTGGGCCCTAGCACAGATACGCAGTATTTT.

The chain has TRBV5-6 and TRBJ2-3, with 13 positions matching TRBD2. V dropped 4 bases and J dropped 6; count of bases not matched to a gene: 8. Germline V gives CDR1 SGHDT, CDR2 YYEEEE. This CDR3 is 16 amino acids long. CDR3 in amino acids: CASSVLAGGPRDTQYF. CDR3 coding DNA: TGTGCCAGCAGCGTACTAGCGGGAGGGCCGCGGGATACGCAGTATTTT.

The chain uses TRBV14 and TRBJ2-1; 9 bases line up with TRBD2. The CDR3 totals 16 residues. Per germline, CDR1 SGHDN and CDR2 FVKESK. Trimming removed 4 bases from V and 4 bases from J; junction bases left unmatched: 8. The CDR3 spells CASSPSGTLFYNEQFF. As DNA, the CDR3 is TGTGCCAGCAGCCCTAGCGGGACCCTCTTTTACAATGAGCAGTTCTTC.

The chain uses TRBV20-1 and TRBJ2-7; D remains unclear. Trimming left V 3 bases short and J 2 bases short, with 11 bases between. Per germline, CDR1 DFQATT and CDR2 SNEGSKA (reference sequence). The length of the CDR3 is 13 residues. This CDR3 is CSASRGPAYEQYF. Here the CDR3 DNA reads TGCAGTGCTAGTAGAGGTCCAGCCTACGAGCAGTACTTC.

The CDR3, as DNA: TGTGCCAGCTCACGACTAGCGGGAGCGGTGGATGAGCAGTTCTTC. Residues: CASSRLAGAVDEQFF. The rearrangement uses TRBV18 and TRBJ2-1; 12 bases match TRBD2. Looked up from germline, CDR1 is KGHSH and CDR2 is LQKENI. Trimming cost V 4 bases and J 8 bases; bases outside gene matches: 6. This CDR3 region has 15 residues. Supplemented by reference TRBV18 and TRBJ2-1, the full variable domain reads NAGVMQNPRHLVRRRGQEARLRCSPMKGHSHVYWYRQLPEEGLKFMVYLQKENIIDESGMPKERFSAEFPKEGPSILRIQQVVRGDSAAYFCASSRLAGAVDEQFFGPGTRLTVL.

The gene calls are TRBV5-1 and TRBJ2-7, with 11 bases fitting TRBD1. Trimming removed 4 bases from V and 6 bases from J; junction bases left unmatched: 12. Germline assignment: CDR1 SGHRS and CDR2 YFSETQ. There are 16 residues in the CDR3. The CDR3 DNA reads TGCGCCAGCAGCCAGGACAGGGGGCGATCAGTGGTCGAGCAGTACTTC. It codes for CASSQDRGRSVVEQYF. The variable domain in full, with the rest retrieved from reference TRBV5-1 and TRBJ2-7, is KAGVTQTPRYLIKTRGQQVTLSCSPISGHRSVSWYQQTPGQGLQFLFEYFSETQRNKGNFPGRFSGRQFSNSRSEMNVSTLELGDSALYLCASSQDRGRSVVEQYFGPGTRLTVT.

The chain has TRBV9 and TRBJ1-2; possible D gene TRBD1, 5 bases. Trimming took off 3 bases at V and 8 bases at J, with 11 bases between the two ends. CDR1 is SGDLS, CDR2 YYNGEE, per germline. The CDR3 runs 12 residues. The DNA of the CDR3 is TGTGCCAGCAGCGAGCAGGGCTGGGGCTACACCTTC. The encoded protein is CASSEQGWGYTF.

V gene TRBV28 combines with J gene TRBJ2-5; D perhaps matches TRBD2 (6 bases). The CDR3 is 13 amino acids. Per germline, CDR1 MDHEN and CDR2 SYDVKM. V dropped 7 bases and J dropped 4 bases, with 13 bases sitting between them. The CDR3 region is CASIRRELETQYF. As DNA, the CDR3 is TGTGCCAGCATCCGACGGGAGTTAGAGACCCAGTACTTC.

The V and J genes are TRBV6-1 and TRBJ2-7; TRBD1 aligns across 9 bases. V lost 3 bases, J lost 2 bases, and 5 bases stayed unmatched. CDR1 is MNHNS and CDR2 is SASEGT in the germline V gene. The CDR3 runs to 15 residues. CDR3 residues: CASSDSGQGTYEQYF. The CDR3 DNA follows: TGTGCCAGCAGTGATTCGGGACAGGGCACCTACGAGCAGTACTTC.

This clone was observed a few times. The identical CDR3 is also encoded by other nucleotide sequences in the sample. The chain is built from TRBV9 and TRBJ2-7; TRBD1 aligns across 7 bases. CDR1 is SGDLS, CDR2 YYNGEE, per germline. After removal of 3 bases from V and 0 bases from J, the junction contained 6 bases not matched to a gene. The CDR3 runs 15 residues. DNA of the CDR3: TGTGCCAGCAGCGCTACAGGGGACCCCTCCTACGAGCAGTACTTC. Translation: CASSATGDPSYEQYF.